One sample yielded the 5 T cell receptor beta chains listed below, sequenced in a study of lymphopenia after photon versus proton radiotherapy. TCRdb keeps only in-frame clones here, not all; method: immunoSEQ multiplex PCR. The repertoire holds 75,000 to 90,000 clones, with around four fifths as singletons. Sequencing used peripheral blood, obtained from a patient treated with proton-based radiotherapy. These receptors were obtained from a man in his 60s with pancreatic cancer.

The rearrangement joins TRBV7-9 to TRBJ2-1; 9 bases are shared with TRBD2. CDR1 and CDR2 from the germline V gene are SEHNR and FQNEAQ (reference sequence). Trimming removed 2 bases from V and 6 bases from J; junction bases left unmatched: 8. CDR3 length equals 16 residues. Written as DNA, the CDR3 is TGTGCCAGCAGCTTAATTGAGACTAGCGGATTCAATGAGCAGTTCTTC. This codes for CASSLIETSGFNEQFF.

This clone was picked up one time. The chain joins TRBV18 to TRBJ2-7; 7 bases align to TRBD1. Germline V gene lookup returns CDR1 KGHSH and CDR2 LQKENI. V was clipped by 6 bases and J by 6 bases; unmatched bases: 5. There are 12 residues in the CDR3. The CDR3 spells CASSPTGPEQYF. The CDR3 DNA sequence: TGTGCCAGCTCGCCGACAGGGCCCGAGCAGTACTTC.

The chain uses TRBV10-3 and TRBJ2-2, with D tentatively TRBD1 or TRBD2 (5 bases each). The CDR3 runs 12 residues. The germline gives CDR1 ENHRY, CDR2 SYGVKD. Trimming took 10 bases from V and 7 from J, leaving 13 bases between them. The CDR3 reads CATRGAGGELFF. In DNA form, the CDR3 reads TGTGCCACAAGAGGGGCGGGCGGGGAGCTGTTTTTT.

The chain joins TRBV7-2 to TRBJ1-5; D not resolved. Germline V gives CDR1 SGHTA, CDR2 FQGNSA. V lost 3 bases and J 1 base, leaving 4 bases between the germline ends. The CDR3 is 13 residues long. In nucleotides, the CDR3 is TGTGCCAGCAGCTTCACCAGCAATCAGCCCCAGCATTTT. Residues: CASSFTSNQPQHF.

The CDR3 reads CASSITSGGNIQYF. DNA of the CDR3: TGTGCCAGTAGTATAACTAGCGGGGGAAACATTCAGTACTTC. The chain is built from TRBV19 and TRBJ2-4; 11 positions agree with TRBD2. J gave up 6 bases and V 2 bases, and 0 bases lay outside the gene matches. The CDR3 totals 14 residues. The germline CDR1 and CDR2 sequences are LNHDA and SQIVND (reference sequence).